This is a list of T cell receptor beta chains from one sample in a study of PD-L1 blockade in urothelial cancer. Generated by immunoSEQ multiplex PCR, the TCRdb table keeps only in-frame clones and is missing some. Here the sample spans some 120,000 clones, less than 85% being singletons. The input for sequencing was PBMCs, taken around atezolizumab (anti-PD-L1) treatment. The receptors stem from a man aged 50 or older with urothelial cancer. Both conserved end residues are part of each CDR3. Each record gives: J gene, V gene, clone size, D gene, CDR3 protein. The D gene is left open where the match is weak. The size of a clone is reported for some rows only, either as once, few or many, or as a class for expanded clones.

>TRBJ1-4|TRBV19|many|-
CASSPSNEKLFF
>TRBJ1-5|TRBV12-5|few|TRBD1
CASGTQGTDQPQHF
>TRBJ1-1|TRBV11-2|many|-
CASSWGENTEAFF
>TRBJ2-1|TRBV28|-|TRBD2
CASSLLSAGGSYNEQFF
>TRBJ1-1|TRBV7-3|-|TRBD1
CASSLGGQGRTEAFF
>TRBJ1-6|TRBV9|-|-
CASSVGIRGDYNSPLHF
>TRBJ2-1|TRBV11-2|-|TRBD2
CASSLLAGSSYNEQFF
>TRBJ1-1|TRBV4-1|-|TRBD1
CASSQGQGMNTEAFF
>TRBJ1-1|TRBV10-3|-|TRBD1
CAISEFGQGDTEAFF
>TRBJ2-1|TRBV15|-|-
CATSQTRESVNEQFF
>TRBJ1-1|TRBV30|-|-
CAWSVGVGTEAFF
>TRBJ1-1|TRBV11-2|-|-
CASSLGRNTEAFF
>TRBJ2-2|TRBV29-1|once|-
CSVGLRYRATGELFF
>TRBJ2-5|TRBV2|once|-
CASSDGRAQETQYF
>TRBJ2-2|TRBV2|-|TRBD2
CASNRRQRTSGTGELFF
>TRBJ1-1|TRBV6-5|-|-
CASSYRGGAFF
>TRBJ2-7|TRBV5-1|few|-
CASSLSGELSGEQYF
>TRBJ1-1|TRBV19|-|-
CASIAPGRLGMNTEAFF
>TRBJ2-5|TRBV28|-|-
CASSFTDSQETQYF
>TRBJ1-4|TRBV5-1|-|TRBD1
CASSLVQGATNEKLFF
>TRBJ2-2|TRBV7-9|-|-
CASSQEWVGSNTGELFF
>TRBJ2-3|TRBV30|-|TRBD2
CAWNGGSGTQYF
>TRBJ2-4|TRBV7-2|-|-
CASSPNRVAKNIQYF
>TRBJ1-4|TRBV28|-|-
CASSRTVGNEKLFF
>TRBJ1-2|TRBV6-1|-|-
CASSQGGGYTF
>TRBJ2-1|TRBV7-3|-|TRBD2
CASASSGSTNEQFF
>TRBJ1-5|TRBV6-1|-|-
CASTRGQPGAQPQHF
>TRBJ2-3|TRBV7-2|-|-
CASSLATLDTQYF
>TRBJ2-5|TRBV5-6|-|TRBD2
CASSPLAGVETQYF
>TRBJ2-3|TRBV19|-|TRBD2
CASSGGGLAGATDTQYF
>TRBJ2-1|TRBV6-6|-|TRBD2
CASRPPSGGGNEQFF
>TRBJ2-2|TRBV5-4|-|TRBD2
CASSEARLAGDAGELFF
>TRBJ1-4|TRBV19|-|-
CASMGSEKLFF
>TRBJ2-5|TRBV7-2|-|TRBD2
CASSFVGGEIETQYF
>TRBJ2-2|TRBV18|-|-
CASSPPSGFAGAGELFF
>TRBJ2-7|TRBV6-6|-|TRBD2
CASSYGGEGRYEQYF
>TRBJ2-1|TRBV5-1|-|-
CASSRFSFREQFF
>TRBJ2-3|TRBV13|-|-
CASKRADTQYF
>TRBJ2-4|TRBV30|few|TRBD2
CAWSGSGGMKYF
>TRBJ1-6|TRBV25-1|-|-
CASSASGDSPLHF
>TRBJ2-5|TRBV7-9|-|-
CASSPTGFGETQYF
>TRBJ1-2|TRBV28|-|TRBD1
CASSLYQWGSPGGQGGLLGYGYTF
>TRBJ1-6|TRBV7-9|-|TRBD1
CASSLTGTSPLHF
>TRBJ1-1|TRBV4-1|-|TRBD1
CASSQEFLRGRRVSEGAFF
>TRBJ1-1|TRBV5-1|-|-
CASSLRRGNTEAFF
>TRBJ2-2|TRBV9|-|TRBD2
CASSPEAGRLLTGELFF
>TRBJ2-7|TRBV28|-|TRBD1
CASSPPGTVLYEQYF
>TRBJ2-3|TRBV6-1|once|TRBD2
CASKNSGSATDTQYF
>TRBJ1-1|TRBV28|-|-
CAVGGAPLNTEAFF
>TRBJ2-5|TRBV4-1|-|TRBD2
CASSQEPSGSQRETQYF
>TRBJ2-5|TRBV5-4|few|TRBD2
CASSPLAGTETQYF
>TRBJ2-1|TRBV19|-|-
CASSPTGTVEQFF
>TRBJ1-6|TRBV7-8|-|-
CASSPLLEGANSPLHF
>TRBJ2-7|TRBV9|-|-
CASSPTGASGTRGYEQYF
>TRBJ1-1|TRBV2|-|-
CASTARTANTEAFF
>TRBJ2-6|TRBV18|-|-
CASSPERAGANVLTF
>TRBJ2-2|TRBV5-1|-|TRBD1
CASSLENRGAGELFF
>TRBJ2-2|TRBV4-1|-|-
CASSQGRARRASGELFF
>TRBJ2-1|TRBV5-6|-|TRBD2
CASSFNGRAQNEQFF